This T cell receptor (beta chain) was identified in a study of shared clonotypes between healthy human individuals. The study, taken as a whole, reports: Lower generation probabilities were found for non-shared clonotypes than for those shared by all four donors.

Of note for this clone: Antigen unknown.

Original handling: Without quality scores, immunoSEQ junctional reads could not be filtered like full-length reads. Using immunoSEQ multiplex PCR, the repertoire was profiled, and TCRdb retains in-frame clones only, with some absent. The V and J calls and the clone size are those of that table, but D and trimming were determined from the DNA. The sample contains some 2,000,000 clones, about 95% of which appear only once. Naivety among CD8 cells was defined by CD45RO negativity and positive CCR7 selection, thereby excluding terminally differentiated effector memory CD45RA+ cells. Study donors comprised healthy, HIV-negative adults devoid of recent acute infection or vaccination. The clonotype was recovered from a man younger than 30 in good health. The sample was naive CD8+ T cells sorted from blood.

The CDR3 DNA reads TGCGCCAGCAGCCAACCACTGGAGGGCTCCTACGAGCAGTACTTC. This translates into CASSQPLEGSYEQYF. V usage is TRBV4-1 and J usage is TRBJ2-5; D may be TRBD2 (6 bases). The DNA matches TRBJ2-7 better at its end, which makes the J call doubtful. This CDR3 contains 15 residues. The V gene's germline CDR1 is MGHRA and CDR2 YSYEKL.